This T cell receptor (beta chain) was documented in a study of cytomegalovirus exposure and HLA in healthy donors. Findings and limits, study-wide: Later on, an analysis found that several of the most significant clusters appeared to be linked to common viral pathogens, which included parvovirus B19.

Germline assignment: CDR1 MNHNS and CDR2 SASEGT. The CDR3 length is 16 residues. Trimming took off 0 bases at V and 3 bases at J, with 15 bases between the two ends. As concerns this clone: Its antigen is unidentified.

Nominal health characterized the donors when sampled, though unrecorded immune exposures were likely. This PCR relied on a set of 60 Vbeta primers and 13 Jbeta primers. TCRdb's copy holds only in-frame clones and misses some; the assay was immunoSEQ multiplex PCR. The sample totals 200,000 or so clones; its top ten clones hold roughly 0.7%. J is TRBJ2-7 and V is TRBV6-1; tentative D call: TRBD1 (6 bases). Input material: PBMCs. This TCR was recovered from a boy younger than 18 in good health and CMV-seronegative. The CDR3 coding sequence is TGTGCCAGCAGTGAAGCGGACAGCGTGACCCTCTACGAGCAGTACTTC. Protein sequence: CASSEADSVTLYEQYF.